One T cell receptor beta chain is described in this entry. The antigen is not known. This sample is drawn from a study of cytomegalovirus exposure and HLA in healthy donors. At the level of the study: Earlier findings included nearly 120 million unique TCR beta sequences obtained from about 180 million T cells.

The PCR had 60 Vbeta and 13 Jbeta primers. Method: immunoSEQ multiplex PCR; TCRdb's copy keeps in-frame clones and lacks some. With 55,000 to 85,000 clones in the sample, the ten largest clones hold 3.8%. Germline V gene data show CDR1 as MNHNS and CDR2 as SASEGT. This CDR3 has 17 amino acids. Trimming took off 3 bases at V and 5 bases at J, with 21 bases between the two ends. Study conclusions and caveats: The study had only CMV serostatus as immune exposure information.

The sequencing sample was made of PBMCs. This clonotype was sampled from a female donor in good health and CMV-seropositive. The chain has TRBV6-1 and TRBJ2-3; unclear D gene. The CDR3 here is CASSERSPFPLRDTQYF. The CDR3 nucleotides are TGTGCCAGCAGTGAGCGGAGCCCCTTCCCCCTACGAGATACGCAGTATTTT.